This TCR beta chain was recorded in a study of cytomegalovirus exposure and HLA in healthy donors. 60 Vbeta and 13 Jbeta primers were used in PCR. The method was immunoSEQ multiplex PCR; TCRdb's version includes in-frame clones alone and lacks a portion of them. The data contain some 120,000 clones, about 74% of them singletons. Study-wide findings and caveats: Most observed TCR sequences were rare, whereas some public TCRs were detected in many donors.

The CDR3 contains 15 residues. V was cut by 3 bases and J by 2 bases, with 8 bases left in between. Germline V gene data show CDR1 as SEHNR and CDR2 as FQNEAQ (reference sequence). For this clone: Its specificity is not known.

Material for sequencing was PBMCs. The V and J genes are TRBV7-9 and TRBJ2-6; D is unresolved. The receptor's source is a man aged 35-49 years in good health and CMV-seropositive. This CDR3 reads CASSFLGAGANVLTF. CDR3 in DNA: TGTGCCAGCAGCTTCCTAGGAGCTGGGGCCAACGTCCTGACTTTC.